This entry concerns a single T cell receptor (beta chain). This sample stems from a study of blood T cell repertoires in COVID-19. Overall study context: Acute and convalescent COVID-19 samples came from the United States, Italy and Spain. PBMCs, B-cell-depleted T cells, or T cells were the source of the cDNA or gDNA that made up the material.

Trimming took 6 bases from V and 10 from J, leaving 22 bases between them. The CDR3 sequence is 14 residues long. The germline gives CDR1 SQVTM, CDR2 ANQGSEA. Generated by immunoSEQ multiplex PCR, the TCRdb table keeps only in-frame clones and is missing some. The sample has about 200,000 clones, around four fifths seen once. The study drew participants aged about 18 to 95 years from approximately 23 US areas. This TCR derives from a man between 35 and 55 years old who had recovered from COVID-19. The genes are TRBV29-1 and TRBJ2-1, with D tentatively TRBD1 (6 bases). The source material was PBMCs or T cells enriched from blood (not recorded which). CDR3 sequence reads: CSVTSGTGRREQFF. In DNA form, the CDR3 reads TGCAGCGTCACCTCCGGTACAGGGCGACGGGAGCAGTTCTTC.